A selection of T cell receptor beta chains follows, all from one sample in a study of T and B cells in COVID-19 patients. One entry per CDR3 protein, called by TCRdb with MiXCR from the multiplex PCR reads. This sample yields some 14,000 distinct CDR3 sequences, of which roughly 28% are seen a single time; under 7.5% belongs to the top ten. Sample: blood. The receptors come from a human donor who had recovered from COVID-19. The CDR3 runs from the conserved cysteine through the conserved F or W. A D gene is named only where the DNA matches it firmly. Size values are once, few and many counts, or a class for expanded clones, and some rows have none.

TRBD1	medium-sized	TRBV30	TRBJ2-7	CAAQPTGYGEQYF	TGTGCCGCACAACCGACAGGGTATGGCGAGCAGTACTTC
TRBD1	.	TRBV6-1	TRBJ1-6	CASSDRGRSTSPLHF	TGTGCCAGCAGTGACAGGGGGCGGTCGACTTCACCCCTCCACTTT
.	many	TRBV6-1	TRBJ1-5	CASSEGRGWQPQHF	TGTGCCAGCAGTGAGGGGAGGGGATGGCAGCCCCAGCATTTT
.	.	TRBV11-1	TRBJ2-1	CASSPWGNEQFF	TGTGCCAGCAGCCCTTGGGGCAATGAGCAGTTCTTC
.	medium-sized	TRBV6-4	TRBJ2-1	CASSPGPEGNEQFF	TGTGCCAGCAGCCCGGGACCCGAAGGCAATGAGCAGTTCTTC
TRBD1	.	TRBV24-1	TRBJ2-5	CATSETGTGAETQYF	TGTGCCACCAGTGAAACCGGGACAGGGGCAGAGACCCAGTACTTC
TRBD2	medium-sized	TRBV5-6	TRBJ2-1	CASSLSGSSYNEQFF	TGTGCCAGCAGCCTTAGCGGGTCCTCCTACAATGAGCAGTTCTTC
TRBD2	.	TRBV5-4	TRBJ2-7	CASSLAEKRGGLYEQYF	TGTGCCAGCAGCTTGGCGGAAAAGCGGGGGGGCCTCTACGAGCAGTACTTC
.	.	TRBV7-5	TRBJ2-7	CISVPEAYYEQYF	.
.	.	TRBV5-6	TRBJ2-4	CASSLGGAKNIQYF	TGTGCCAGCAGCTTAGGGGGAGCCAAAAACATTCAGTACTTC
.	.	TRBV7-6	TRBJ1-1	CASSFGGRGTEAFF	TGTGCCAGCAGCTTTGGGGGTCGGGGCACTGAAGCTTTCTTT
TRBD1	many	TRBV18	TRBJ1-5	CASSIGTGDQPQHF	TGTGCCAGCTCGATTGGGACAGGGGATCAGCCCCAGCATTTT
TRBD1	medium-sized	TRBV27	TRBJ2-7	CASRGQGLYEQYF	TGTGCCAGCAGGGGACAGGGGTTGTACGAGCAGTACTTC
.	medium-sized	TRBV19	TRBJ2-7	CASSPGLSYEQYF	TGTGCCAGTAGTCCCGGACTATCCTACGAGCAGTACTTC
.	.	TRBV11-2	TRBJ2-1	CASSFESLLFQFF	TGTGCCAGCAGCTTCGAAAGCCTCTTATTTCAGTTCTTC
.	.	TRBV5-5	TRBJ1-2	CARSLAHTGPLFGYTF	TGTGCCAGAAGCTTGGCGCATACGGGGCCGCTATTTGGCTACACCTTC
.	few	TRBV6-4	TRBJ1-2	CASSDSDSNYYGYTF	TGTGCCAGCAGTGACTCGGACAGCAACTACTATGGCTACACCTTC
.	medium-sized	TRBV19	TRBJ2-1	CASSIGFNLSPYNEQFF	TGTGCCAGTAGTATAGGTTTCAACCTAAGCCCCTACAATGAGCAGTTCTTC
TRBD1	few	TRBV6-5	TRBJ1-6	CASNGQGNSPLHF	TGTGCCAGCAACGGACAGGGGAATTCACCCCTCCACTTT
.	few	TRBV13	TRBJ1-2	CASSLDPSRAGTLNYGYTF	TGTGCCAGCAGCTTAGATCCGAGTAGGGCAGGGACCCTTAACTATGGCTACACCTTC
.	many	TRBV12-3/TRBV12-4	TRBJ2-6	CASSLGLSGANVLTF	TGTGCCAGCAGTTTAGGCCTCTCTGGGGCCAACGTCCTGACTTTC
TRBD1	few	TRBV18	TRBJ2-7	CASSPLRTGGASGEQYF	TGTGCCAGCTCACCACTTAGAACAGGGGGCGCGTCGGGCGAGCAGTACTTC
TRBD2	.	TRBV7-9	TRBJ2-7	CASSPTGSGAYEQYF	TGTGCCAGCAGTCCGACGGGTAGCGGGGCCTACGAGCAGTACTTC
.	.	TRBV5-4	TRBJ2-5	CASSPRGGGLGETQYF	TGTGCCAGCAGCCCGCGAGGAGGGGGCTTGGGAGAGACCCAGTACTTC
.	.	TRBV6-5	TRBJ2-5	CASRQLVVQETQYF	TGTGCCAGCAGACAACTAGTGGTCCAAGAGACCCAGTACTTC
.	few	TRBV6-1	TRBJ1-1	CASSIPLGGSMNTEAFF	TGTGCCAGCAGTATCCCCCTGGGGGGAAGCATGAACACTGAAGCTTTCTTT
.	.	TRBV4-1	TRBJ2-1	CASSLRESANEQFF	TGCGCCAGCAGCCTCCGGGAGAGTGCAAATGAGCAGTTCTTC